This T cell receptor (beta chain) was captured by sequencing in a study of blood T cells in healthy people across ages. Whole-study results and caveats: The donors' CMV status was not determined, possibly confounding changes in expanded clonotypes. Both naive CD4+ cell counts and diversity were greater in long-lived donors than in aged donors. Per million T cells, the diversity of TCR beta decreased roughly linearly as age advanced. Diversity figures derived from one million T cells were judged to underestimate the true value.

Details on this clonotype: Its antigen remains unidentified.

The germline gives CDR1 SQVTM, CDR2 ANQGSEA. V shed 1 base and J 7 bases; nucleotides not matched to a gene: 8. CDR3 length equals 14 residues. A second PCR of about 7 to 12 cycles used a sample-barcoded 5' primer and a J-beta primer mix. TCRdb re-derived calls from the 5' RACE reads in MiXCR, one entry per CDR3 protein. The sample yields 600,000 to 1,000,000 distinct CDR3 sequences, 58% seen once. The sample comprised blood. The sequence was obtained from a man aged 25-45 years in good health. This chain connects TRBV29-1 to TRBJ1-2, with 8 bases matching TRBD1. CDR3 residues: CSVEGAGRGLGYTF. CDR3 bases: TGCAGCGTTGAAGGAGCTGGCAGGGGGCTTGGCTACACCTTC.